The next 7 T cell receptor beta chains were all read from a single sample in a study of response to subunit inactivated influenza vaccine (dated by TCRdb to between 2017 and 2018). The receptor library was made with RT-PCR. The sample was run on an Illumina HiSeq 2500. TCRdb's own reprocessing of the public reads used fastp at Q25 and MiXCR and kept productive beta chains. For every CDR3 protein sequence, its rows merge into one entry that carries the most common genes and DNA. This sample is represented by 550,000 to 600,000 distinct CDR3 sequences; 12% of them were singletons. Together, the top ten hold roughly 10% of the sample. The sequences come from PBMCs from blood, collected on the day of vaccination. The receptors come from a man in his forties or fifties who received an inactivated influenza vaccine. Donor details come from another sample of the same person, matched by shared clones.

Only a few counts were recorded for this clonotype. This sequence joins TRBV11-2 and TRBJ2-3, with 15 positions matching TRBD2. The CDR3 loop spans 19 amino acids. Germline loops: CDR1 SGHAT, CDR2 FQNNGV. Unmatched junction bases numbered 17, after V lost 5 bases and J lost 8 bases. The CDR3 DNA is TGTGCCAGCAGCACTTACGGACTAGCGGGGGGGGCCCGTGTGGTTACGCAGTATTTT. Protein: CASSTYGLAGGARVVTQYF.

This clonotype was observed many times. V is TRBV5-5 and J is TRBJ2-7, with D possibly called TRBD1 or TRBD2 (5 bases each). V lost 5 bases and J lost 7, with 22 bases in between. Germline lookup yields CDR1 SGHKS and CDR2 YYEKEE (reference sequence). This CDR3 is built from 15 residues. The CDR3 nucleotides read TGTGCCAGCAGACTACGGGACGCGGTTCTGGGGGAGCAGTACTTC. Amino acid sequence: CASRLRDAVLGEQYF.

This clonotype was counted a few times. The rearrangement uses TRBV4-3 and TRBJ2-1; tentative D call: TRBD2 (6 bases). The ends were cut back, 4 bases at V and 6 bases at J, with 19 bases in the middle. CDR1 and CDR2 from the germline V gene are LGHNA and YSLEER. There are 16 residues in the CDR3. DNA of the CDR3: TGCGCCAGCAGCCCGGGTGGGACTCTTACGGGCAATGAGCAGTTCTTC. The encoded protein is CASSPGGTLTGNEQFF.

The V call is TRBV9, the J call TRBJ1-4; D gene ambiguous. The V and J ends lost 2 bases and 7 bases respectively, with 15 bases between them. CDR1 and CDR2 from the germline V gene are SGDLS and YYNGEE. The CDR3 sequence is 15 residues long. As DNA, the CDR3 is TGTGCCAGCAGCGTCCGACCCCAGAAGGGTGAAAAACTGTTTTTT. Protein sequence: CASSVRPQKGEKLFF.

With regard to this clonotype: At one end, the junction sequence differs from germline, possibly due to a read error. The CDR3 reads CASILDRGQETHYF. CDR3 nucleotide sequence: TGTGCCAGCATATTGGACAGGGGGCAAGAGACCCACTACTTC. The chain couples TRBV6-1 to TRBJ2-5, with 11 bases matching TRBD1. Germline lookup yields CDR1 MNHNS and CDR2 SASEGT. CDR3 length equals 14 residues.

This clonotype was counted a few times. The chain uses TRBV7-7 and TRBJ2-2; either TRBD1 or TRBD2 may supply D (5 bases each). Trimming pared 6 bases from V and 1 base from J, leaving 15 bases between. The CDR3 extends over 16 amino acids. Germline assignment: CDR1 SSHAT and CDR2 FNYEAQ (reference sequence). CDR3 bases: TGTGCCAGCAGTTTGGGACGGAGCTTGAACACCGGGGAGCTGTTTTTT. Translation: CASSLGRSLNTGELFF.

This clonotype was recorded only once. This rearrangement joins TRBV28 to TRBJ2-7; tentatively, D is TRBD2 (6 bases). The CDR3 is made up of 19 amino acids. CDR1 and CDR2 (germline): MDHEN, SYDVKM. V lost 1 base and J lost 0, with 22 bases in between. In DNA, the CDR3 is TGTGCCAGCAGTTTATATAGTGGACTGGACTATCTACGCTCCTACGAGCAGTACTTC. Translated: CASSLYSGLDYLRSYEQYF.